This T cell receptor beta chain was recovered during a study of regulatory T cells in long-lasting Graves disease. Assembly of TCR beta libraries relied on iRepertoire HTBI primers together with Arm-PCR of CDR3 regions. MiXCR, run by TCRdb on the multiplex PCR reads, gives a single entry per CDR3 protein. The sample has hundreds of thousands of distinct CDR3 sequences; about 14% are singletons. Time point given: newly diagnosed GD, antithyroid drugs for less than 3 months. From PBMCs, RNA was extracted and then used to make the TCR library. The CDR3 contains 16 residues. The V end lost 3 bases, the J end lost 7 bases, and 16 bases lay between the germline ends. Germline CDR1 reads MNHEY; CDR2 reads SMNVEV (reference sequence). This clonotype appeared a few times. These data were likewise used in another study, on T cells in Graves' hyperthyroidism and ophthalmopathy. That source adds: The HTBI primer set was used in a first-round RT-PCR of the TCR CDR3.

The clonotype comes from a man aged 25 to 40 with Graves disease. J is TRBJ1-6 and V is TRBV27, with D tentatively TRBD1 (6 bases). Sequenced here: peripheral blood mononuclear cells (PBMCs), sampled at new diagnosis, from a patient treated with antithyroid drugs. The DNA of the CDR3 is TGTGCCAGCAGTTTTTCATGGTACAGGGAGAATTCACCCCTCCACTTT. Its translation is CASSFSWYRENSPLHF.